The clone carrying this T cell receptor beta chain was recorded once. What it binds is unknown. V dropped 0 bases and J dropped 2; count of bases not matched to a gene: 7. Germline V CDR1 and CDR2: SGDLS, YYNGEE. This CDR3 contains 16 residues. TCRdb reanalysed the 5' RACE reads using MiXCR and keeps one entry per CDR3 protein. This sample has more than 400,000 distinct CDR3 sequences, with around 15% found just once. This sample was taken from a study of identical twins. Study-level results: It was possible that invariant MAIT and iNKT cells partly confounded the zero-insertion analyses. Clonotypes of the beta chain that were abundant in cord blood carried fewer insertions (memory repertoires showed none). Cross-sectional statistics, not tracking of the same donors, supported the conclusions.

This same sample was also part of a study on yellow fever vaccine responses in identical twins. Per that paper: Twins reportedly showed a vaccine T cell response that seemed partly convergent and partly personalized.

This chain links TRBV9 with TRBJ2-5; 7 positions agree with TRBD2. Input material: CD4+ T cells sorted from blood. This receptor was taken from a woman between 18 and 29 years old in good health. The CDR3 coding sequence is TGTGCCAGCAGCGTAGGGCTAGCGGACGCGCAAGAGACCCAGTACTTC. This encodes CASSVGLADAQETQYF.